The following is a TCR beta chain sequence with its context. Sequenced by immunoSEQ multiplex PCR; TCRdb stores in-frame clones only, minus some. The repertoire holds roughly 100,000 clones, roughly 92% seen once, with around 4.7% in the top ten. The entry originates in a study of T cell responses to AZD1222 COVID-19 vaccine. CDR1 is SGHNT and CDR2 is YYREEE in the germline V gene (reference sequence). Trimming pared 4 bases from V and 6 bases from J, leaving 16 bases between. The CDR3 loop spans 15 amino acids. The chain employs TRBV5-4 and TRBJ1-4; D is uncertain. The receptor's source is an adult in good health. Sequenced material: peripheral blood, taken on day 0 of AZD1222 vaccination. The CDR3 loop reads CASSNSGDPYEKLFF. DNA for the CDR3: TGTGCCAGCAGCAACAGCGGAGACCCATATGAAAAACTGTTTTTT.